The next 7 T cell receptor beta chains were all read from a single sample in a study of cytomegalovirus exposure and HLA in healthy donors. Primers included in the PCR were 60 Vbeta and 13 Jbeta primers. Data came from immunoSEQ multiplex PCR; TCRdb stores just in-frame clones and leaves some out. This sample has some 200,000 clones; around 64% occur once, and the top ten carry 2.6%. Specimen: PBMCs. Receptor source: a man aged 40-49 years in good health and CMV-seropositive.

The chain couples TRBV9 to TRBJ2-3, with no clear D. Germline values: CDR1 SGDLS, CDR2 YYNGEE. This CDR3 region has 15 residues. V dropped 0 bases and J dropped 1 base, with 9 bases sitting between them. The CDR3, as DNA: TGTGCCAGCAGCGTAGGTAGCAGCCGCACAGATACGCAGTATTTT. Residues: CASSVGSSRTDTQYF.

The CDR3 DNA follows: TGTGCCAGCAGCGTAGAGGCAGGGTCCGGAAACACCATATATTTT. It yields the protein CASSVEAGSGNTIYF. The chain uses TRBV9 and TRBJ1-3; D possibly corresponds to TRBD1 (5 bases). The CDR3 has 15 amino acids. Trimming cost V 0 bases and J 4 bases, with 11 bases left between them. Looked up from germline, CDR1 is SGDLS and CDR2 is YYNGEE.

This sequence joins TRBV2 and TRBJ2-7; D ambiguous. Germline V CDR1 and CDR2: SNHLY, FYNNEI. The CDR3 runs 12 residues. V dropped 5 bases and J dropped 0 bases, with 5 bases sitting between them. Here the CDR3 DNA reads TGTGCCAGCAGTTTGAGCTCCTACGAGCAGTACTTC. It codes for CASSLSSYEQYF.

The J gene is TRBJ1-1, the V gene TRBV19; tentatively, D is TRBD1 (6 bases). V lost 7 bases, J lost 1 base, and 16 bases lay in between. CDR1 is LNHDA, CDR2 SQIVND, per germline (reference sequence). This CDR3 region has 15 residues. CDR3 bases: TGTGCCAGTATCGCATCAGGGGAACAGAACACTGAAGCTTTCTTT. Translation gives CASIASGEQNTEAFF.

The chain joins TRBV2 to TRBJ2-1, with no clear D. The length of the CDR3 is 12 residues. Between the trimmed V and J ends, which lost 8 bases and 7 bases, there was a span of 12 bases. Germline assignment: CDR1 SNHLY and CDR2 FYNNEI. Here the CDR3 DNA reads TGTGCCAGCGCTAGGCCGGTGAATGAGCAGTTCTTC. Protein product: CASARPVNEQFF.

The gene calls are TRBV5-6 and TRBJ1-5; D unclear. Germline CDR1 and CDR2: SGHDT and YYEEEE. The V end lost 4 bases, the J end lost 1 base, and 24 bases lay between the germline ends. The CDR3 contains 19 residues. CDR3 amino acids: CASSEAGNSYGVSNQPQHF. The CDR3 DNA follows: TGTGCCAGCAGCGAAGCCGGGAATTCGTATGGGGTGAGCAATCAGCCCCAGCATTTT.

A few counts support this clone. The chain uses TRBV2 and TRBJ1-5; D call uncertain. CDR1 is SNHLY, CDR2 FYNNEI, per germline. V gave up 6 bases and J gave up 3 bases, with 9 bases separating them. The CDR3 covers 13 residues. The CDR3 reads CASRTTNNQPQHF. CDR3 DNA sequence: TGTGCCAGCAGGACAACCAACAATCAGCCCCAGCATTTT.